One and the same sample provided the 5 T cell receptor beta chains below, sequenced in a study of shared clonotypes between healthy human individuals. Some clones are missing from TCRdb's copy, which holds only in-frame ones; the method was immunoSEQ multiplex PCR. Of roughly 1 million clones in the sample, about 75% were seen once. Input material: memory CD4+ T cells sorted from blood. Subset here: CD45RA-negative fraction. Receptors originate from a man aged 18 to 35 in good health.

On this clone: Given a far larger clone just one base away, this is likely a sequencing read error. This sequence joins TRBV27 and TRBJ1-1; maybe TRBD1 (5 bases). Deletions cut 3 bases from V and 1 base from J, with 6 bases between. Germline V gene data show CDR1 as MNHEY and CDR2 as SMNVEV (reference sequence). This CDR3 is 13 amino acids long. DNA for the CDR3: TGTGCCAGCAGTTTCCAGGGGAACACTGAAGCTTTCTTT. It yields the protein CASSFQGNTEAFF.

CDR3 DNA sequence: TGTGCCAGCAGTCGGGGGACTAGCTCCTACGAGCAGTACTTC. Translated, it gives CASSRGTSSYEQYF. The chain uses TRBV6-6 and TRBJ2-7; 8 nucleotides agree with TRBD2. The CDR3 is 14 residues long. The germline gives CDR1 MNHNY, CDR2 SVGAGI (reference sequence). V dropped 5 bases and J dropped 0; count of bases not matched to a gene: 3.

The chain employs TRBV19 and TRBJ1-4; the D gene is possibly TRBD1 (5 bases). CDR3 length: 15 amino acids. CDR1 and CDR2 from the germline V gene are LNHDA and SQIVND (reference sequence). V dropped 3 bases and J dropped 5 bases, with 13 bases sitting between them. The CDR3 loop reads CASSIAGTGNEKLFF. CDR3 DNA sequence: TGTGCCAGTAGTATCGCCGGGACCGGGAATGAAAAACTGTTTTTT.

The rearrangement links TRBV5-1 to TRBJ2-1; 8 bases are shared with TRBD1. The CDR3 spans 15 residues. V gave up 3 bases and J gave up 5 bases; unmatched junction bases: 7. The V gene's germline CDR1 is SGHRS and CDR2 YFSETQ. The CDR3: CASSSSGQDHNEQFF. Here the CDR3 DNA reads TGCGCCAGCAGCTCTTCGGGACAGGATCACAATGAGCAGTTCTTC.

V and J are TRBV5-1 and TRBJ2-5; 8 bases align to TRBD2. In germline, CDR1 is SGHRS, CDR2 YFSETQ. This CDR3 has 16 residues. Losses at the gene ends were 0 bases for V and 2 bases for J; bases not matched to a gene: 6. DNA for the CDR3: TGCGCCAGCAGCTTGGAGGGGACTAGGGATCAAGAGACCCAGTACTTC. Translated: CASSLEGTRDQETQYF.